What follows are 8 T cell receptor beta chains derived from one specimen sequenced in a study of blood T cells in healthy people across ages. For the second PCR, which ran for 7 to 11 cycles, a sample-barcoded 5' primer and a J-beta primer mix were used. MiXCR, applied by TCRdb to the 5' RACE reads, yields one record per CDR3 protein. The data hold more than 500,000 distinct CDR3 sequences, with 27% observed a single time. Sequences were obtained from blood. Every receptor here comes from a woman aged 70-85 years in good health.

This clonotype came up a few times. This chain connects TRBV6-1 to TRBJ1-2; weak D call: TRBD1 (6 bases). Trimming took 7 bases from V and 5 from J, leaving 14 bases between them. This CDR3 has 13 amino acids. CDR1 is MNHNS and CDR2 is SASEGT in the germline V gene. The CDR3 DNA reads TGTGCCAGCAATCTACAGGGACCATATGGCTACACCTTC. Translating gives CASNLQGPYGYTF.

J is TRBJ1-4 and V is TRBV20-1, with D maybe TRBD1 (5 bases). This CDR3 is 12 amino acids long. Deletions cut 8 bases from V and 5 bases from J, with 12 bases between. The germline CDR1 and CDR2 sequences are DFQATT and SNEGSKA (reference sequence). The CDR3 reads CSTQGPNEKLFF. The CDR3 DNA sequence: TGCAGTACCCAGGGACCGAATGAAAAACTGTTTTTT.

The CDR3 protein is CASRRTSGMETQYF. In DNA, the CDR3 is TGTGCCAGCAGACGGACTAGCGGGATGGAGACCCAGTACTTC. The V gene is TRBV6-2 or TRBV6-3, the J gene TRBJ2-5; 12 positions match TRBD2. The germline V gene has CDR1 MNHEY and CDR2 SVGEGT. This CDR3 contains 14 residues. J lost 5 bases, V lost 6 bases, and 4 bases had no gene match.

The chain employs TRBV20-1 and TRBJ1-2; TRBD1 is a possible D gene (6 bases). CDR1 and CDR2 (germline): DFQATT, SNEGSKA (reference sequence). The CDR3 consists of 16 residues. V was pared by 5 bases and J by 4 bases, with 23 bases between. The CDR3 DNA reads as TGCAGTGCTCTGATCTGGGGGCTCAGAGTGGCCTATGGCTACACCTTC. Translated, it gives CSALIWGLRVAYGYTF.

The rearrangement joins TRBV7-2 to TRBJ2-5; D possibly corresponds to TRBD1 (6 bases). This CDR3 comprises 14 residues. Trimming took off 8 bases at V and 11 bases at J, with 24 bases between the two ends. Germline V gene data show CDR1 as SGHTA and CDR2 as FQGNSA. Written as DNA, the CDR3 is TGTGCCAGCGCAAAAAGGGGGACCCCCGGGGAGCAGTACTTC. Translating it yields CASAKRGTPGEQYF. Filled out from reference TRBV7-2 and TRBJ2-5, the complete variable domain reads GAGVSQSPSNKVTEKGKDVELRCDPISGHTALYWYRQSLGQGLEFLIYFQGNSAPDKSGLPSDRFSAERTGGSVSTLTIQRTQQEDSAVYLCASAKRGTPGEQYFGPGTRLLVL.

V is TRBV6-5 and J is TRBJ1-6; D remains ambiguous. The germline gives CDR1 MNHEY, CDR2 SVGAGI. The V end lost 0 bases, the J end lost 9 bases, and 18 bases lay between the germline ends. CDR3 size: 17 residues. DNA of the CDR3: TGTGCCAGCAGTTACTCGAAAAGGTGGAGGTCAATTTCACCCCTCCACTTT. Residues: CASSYSKRWRSISPLHF.

With respect to this clonotype: At one boundary the junction diverges from the germline segment, which might be a read error. The V and J genes are TRBV12-3 or TRBV12-4 and TRBJ2-5, with 10 bases identical to TRBD2. The length of the CDR3 is 16 residues. The CDR3 DNA sequence: TGTGCCAGCAGTTTCTCCAGCGGGGGGGCTCGGGAGACCCTGTACTTC. Translating gives CASSFSSGGARETLYF.

This clonotype came up a few times. V usage is TRBV5-1 and J usage is TRBJ2-5, with D maybe TRBD1 (5 bases). The J call may not be correct, given that the DNA end is closer to TRBJ2-1. The CDR3 runs 13 residues. Per the germline V gene, CDR1 is SGHRS and CDR2 is YFSETQ. Written as DNA, the CDR3 is TGCGCCAGCAGCTTACCGGAAAGGGGCGACCAGTTCTTC. It yields the protein CASSLPERGDQFF.